This TCR beta chain was observed in a study of cytomegalovirus exposure and HLA in healthy donors. Turning to this clone: Its specificity is not known.

PCR was performed using 60 Vbeta and 13 Jbeta primers. As originally analysed: Among the unique TCR beta chains that a later analysis counted, about 86 million in all, about 10 million were shared. Generated by immunoSEQ multiplex PCR, the TCRdb table keeps only in-frame clones and is missing some. D and trimming were read from the DNA, whereas the V and J calls and clone size are those reported in that table. The profile shows 150,000 to 200,000 clones, roughly 77% of them singletons. Notes on the study in general: It was likely that a cluster of highly shared sequence variants was a sequencing artifact. Available immune exposure information was restricted to CMV serostatus only.

The specimen sequenced was PBMCs. The TCR sequence derives from a woman aged 40 to 50 in good health and CMV-seropositive.

CDR3 sequence: CASSLAPSGGQGYTF. CDR3 DNA sequence: TGTGCCAGCAGCTTAGCCCCGAGCGGGGGACAGGGCTACACCTTC. The chain recombines TRBV7-8 with TRBJ1-2; TRBD1 aligns across 7 bases. The CDR3 length is 15 residues. V trimming: 0 bases; J trimming: 8 bases; junction bases outside the gene matches: 9. Germline CDR1 SGHVS, CDR2 FQNEAQ.